The 23 T cell receptor beta chains reported below all come from one sample, sequenced in a study of blood T cells in healthy people across ages. The use of a sample-barcoded 5' primer and a J-beta primer mix characterized a second PCR of roughly 6 to 11 cycles. TCRdb recomputed calls from the 5' RACE reads with MiXCR, one row per CDR3 protein. The repertoire holds 1.5 million to 2 million distinct CDR3 sequences, 28% seen once, with around 7.7% in the top ten. The specimen was blood. The receptor source for this set is a woman aged 25 to 39 in good health.

On this clonotype itself: Possible read error: a much larger clone is one base away. The J gene is TRBJ2-7, the V gene TRBV25-1; D is unresolved. Germline values: CDR1 MGHDK, CDR2 SYGVNS. V lost 4 bases and J 6 bases, leaving 10 bases between the germline ends. The CDR3 covers 12 residues. Here the CDR3 reads CASSAPRSEQYF. For the CDR3, the DNA is TGTGCCAGCAGTGCCCCCAGGAGCGAGCAGTACTTC.

This clonotype came up a few times. A much bigger clone sits one base away, suggesting this may be a read error. The J gene is TRBJ2-7, the V gene TRBV29-1; D remains ambiguous. The CDR3 totals 11 residues. Germline V gene data show CDR1 as SQVTM and CDR2 as ANQGSEA. V was cut by 6 bases and J by 5 bases, with 11 bases left in between. CDR3 region: CSVQETHEQYF. CDR3 bases: TGCAGCGTCCAGGAAACCCACGAGCAGTACTTC.

This clonotype was detected many times. This chain links TRBV6-6 with TRBJ1-2, with a tentative D call TRBD1 (6 bases). Germline loops: CDR1 MNHNY, CDR2 SVGAGI (reference sequence). The CDR3 runs to 17 residues. Trimming took 0 bases from V and 1 from J, leaving 15 bases between them. In DNA form, the CDR3 reads TGTGCCAGCAGTTACTCGACTGGGACAAAGAATAACTATGGCTACACCTTC. Its translation is CASSYSTGTKNNYGYTF.

The chain has TRBV5-1 and TRBJ2-7; D is unresolved. V gave up 2 bases and J gave up 3 bases, with 9 bases separating them. The V gene's germline CDR1 is SGHRS and CDR2 YFSETQ. This CDR3 region has 13 residues. CDR3 bases: TGCGCCAGCAGCTTATCAAACGGCTACGAGCAGTACTTC. It yields the protein CASSLSNGYEQYF.

The chain uses TRBV7-9 and TRBJ2-7, with 8 bases fitting TRBD2. J lost 7 bases, V lost 5 bases, and 13 bases had no gene match. The CDR3 totals 15 residues. Germline assignment: CDR1 SEHNR and CDR2 FQNEAQ (reference sequence). CDR3 DNA: TGTGCCAGCAGCCTAGTCGCTAGCGGGCGAAGGGAGCAGTACTTC. Translated, it gives CASSLVASGRREQYF.

This clonotype was detected only a few times. The genes are TRBV4-1 and TRBJ1-4; the match to TRBD1 covers 10 bases. Germline assignment: CDR1 MGHRA and CDR2 YSYEKL. V shed 4 bases, J shed 8 bases, and the junction held 10 bases outside the gene matches. The CDR3 extends over 16 amino acids. CDR3 sequence (DNA): TGCGCCAGCAGCCGCGAAGCGGGACAGGGGTCCGAAAAACTGTTTTTT. Protein: CASSREAGQGSEKLFF.

This clonotype was counted a few times. V is TRBV6-6 and J is TRBJ1-3, with D perhaps matching TRBD1 (5 bases). The CDR3 sequence is 13 residues long. Trimming stripped 6 bases from V and 3 bases from J, with 9 bases between. CDR1 and CDR2 from the germline V gene are MNHNY and SVGAGI (reference sequence). This CDR3 reads CASRDRGGNTIYF. As DNA, the CDR3 is TGTGCCAGCAGAGATAGGGGTGGAAACACCATATATTTT.

This clonotype was seen a few times. The chain employs TRBV4-1 and TRBJ1-5, with unresolved D. Trimming pared 0 bases from V and 3 bases from J, leaving 9 bases between. The CDR3 runs 15 residues. Germline CDR1 MGHRA, CDR2 YSYEKL. For the CDR3, the DNA is TGCGCCAGCAGCCAAGATCGAGGCTACAATCAGCCCCAGCATTTT. It codes for CASSQDRGYNQPQHF.

The J gene is TRBJ2-1, the V gene TRBV10-2; the match to TRBD2 covers 10 bases. CDR1 WSHSY and CDR2 SAAADI come from the germline V gene. The CDR3 length is 18 residues. The ends lost 2 bases at V and 8 bases at J; junction bases unmatched: 15. In nucleotides, the CDR3 is TGCGCCAGCAGTGAGGCAACTAGGGCTAGCGGGAGTGGAGATGAGCAGTTCTTC. Its translation: CASSEATRASGSGDEQFF.

V and J are TRBV5-6 and TRBJ2-7; a weak D match, TRBD1 (5 bases). This CDR3 has 15 amino acids. Looked up from germline, CDR1 is SGHDT and CDR2 is YYEEEE. Trimming pared 0 bases from V and 6 bases from J, leaving 16 bases between. The CDR3 spells CASSLAWGSPSEQYF. CDR3 coding DNA: TGTGCCAGCAGCTTGGCCTGGGGCAGTCCCAGCGAGCAGTACTTC.

There are many counts of this clonotype. This chain links TRBV20-1 with TRBJ2-7; weak D call: TRBD2 (5 bases). Germline CDR1 is DFQATT and CDR2 is SNEGSKA (reference sequence). The CDR3 extends over 15 amino acids. Trimming pared 3 bases from V and 3 bases from J, leaving 18 bases between. The CDR3 is CSASSSNGVGYEQYF. The CDR3 coding sequence is TGCAGTGCTAGCTCGTCGAACGGGGTTGGCTACGAGCAGTACTTC.

This clonotype was detected only a few times. The V call is TRBV4-3, the J call TRBJ1-6; D is uncertain. Germline loops: CDR1 LGHNA, CDR2 YSLEER. There are 16 residues in the CDR3. V was pared by 0 bases and J by 8 bases, with 14 bases between. The CDR3 spells CASSQDMSETYSPLHF. CDR3 DNA sequence: TGCGCCAGCAGCCAAGATATGTCGGAGACTTATTCACCCCTCCACTTT.

The chain is built from TRBV20-1 and TRBJ2-3; D is perhaps TRBD2 (6 bases). The CDR3 is 14 amino acids. V dropped 4 bases and J dropped 2 bases, with 13 bases sitting between them. CDR1 and CDR2 from the germline V gene are DFQATT and SNEGSKA (reference sequence). The CDR3 reads CSATPTRDTDTQYF. CDR3 in DNA: TGCAGTGCTACCCCGACTAGAGACACAGATACGCAGTATTTT.

In this sample, this clonotype turned up many times. CDR3 in DNA: TGCGCCAGCAGCTTGGCCAGGGGAGGAAACTATGGCTACACCTTC. Its translation is CASSLARGGNYGYTF. V gene TRBV5-1 combines with J gene TRBJ1-2, with D possibly matching TRBD1 (6 bases). Germline-derived CDR1 and CDR2 are SGHRS and YFSETQ. The CDR3 is made up of 15 amino acids. V lost 0 bases and J 2 bases, leaving 11 bases between the germline ends. Based on the CDR3 plus reference TRBV5-1 and TRBJ1-2, the full variable domain is KAGVTQTPRYLIKTRGQQVTLSCSPISGHRSVSWYQQTPGQGLQFLFEYFSETQRNKGNFPGRFSGRQFSNSRSEMNVSTLELGDSALYLCASSLARGGNYGYTFGSGTRLTVV.

CDR3 sequence: CASSPSDRRNQPQHF. CDR3 DNA: TGTGCCAGCAGCCCGTCGGACAGGAGGAATCAGCCCCAGCATTTT. The chain uses TRBV3-1 and TRBJ1-5; 7 nucleotides line up with TRBD1. J lost 4 bases, V lost 4 bases, and 7 bases had no gene match. The CDR3 extends over 15 amino acids. Looked up from germline, CDR1 is LGHDT and CDR2 is YNNKEL (reference sequence).

The rearrangement joins TRBV29-1 to TRBJ1-1; a possible D gene is TRBD1 (6 bases). V was clipped by 3 bases and J by 0 bases, with 11 bases between them. CDR1 is SQVTM, CDR2 ANQGSEA, per germline. The CDR3 totals 14 residues. For the CDR3, the DNA is TGCAGCGTTGATCCGACAGGCTTGAACACTGAAGCTTTCTTT. Translated: CSVDPTGLNTEAFF.

This rearrangement joins TRBV29-1 to TRBJ1-3; 7 bases are a match to TRBD1. Germline V gene sequence: CDR1 SQVTM, CDR2 ANQGSEA. The CDR3 length is 14 residues. V lost 4 bases to trimming and J lost 8 bases; unmatched junction nucleotides: 11. This chain's CDR3 is CSVGGTAYWDTIYF. Here the CDR3 DNA reads TGCAGCGTTGGCGGGACAGCGTATTGGGACACCATATATTTT. Looking up the rest from reference TRBV29-1 and TRBJ1-3 gives the full variable domain: SAVISQKPSRDICQRGTSLTIQCQVDSQVTMMFWYRQQPGQSLTLIATANQGSEATYESGFVIDKFPISRPNLTFSTLTVSNMSPEDSSIYLCSVGGTAYWDTIYFGEGSWLTVV.

This clonotype was counted only a few times. The rearrangement links TRBV20-1 to TRBJ1-2; TRBD1 matches 7 bases. V shed 3 bases, J shed 8 bases, and the junction held 9 bases outside the gene matches. The CDR3 consists of 13 residues. Germline loops: CDR1 DFQATT, CDR2 SNEGSKA (reference sequence). The CDR3 protein is CSASSQTGYGYTF. The CDR3 nucleotides read TGCAGTGCTAGCTCCCAGACAGGGTACGGCTACACCTTC.

V is TRBV12-3 or TRBV12-4 and J is TRBJ1-6; a weak D match, TRBD1 (6 bases). The germline V and J ends were trimmed by 6 bases and 6 bases, with 12 bases remaining between them. The CDR3 is 14 residues long. The CDR3 loop is CASSTGPVNSPLHF. The CDR3 DNA reads as TGTGCCAGCAGCACAGGGCCTGTTAATTCACCCCTCCACTTT.

About this clonotype: A much larger clone sits a single nucleotide away, making a read error possible. The V gene is TRBV6-5, the J gene TRBJ1-4; possibly TRBD1 for D (6 bases). V was pared by 6 bases and J by 7 bases, with 15 bases between. The CDR3 has 14 amino acids. Germline CDR1 reads MNHEY; CDR2 reads SVGAGI. The CDR3 DNA reads as TGTGCCAGCAGAGATCAGGGGTGGGGTGAAAAACTGTTTTTT. Translated, it gives CASRDQGWGEKLFF.

This clonotype turned up a few times. The chain couples TRBV12-5 to TRBJ2-7, with D unclear. V was cut by 2 bases and J by 5 bases, with 13 bases left in between. Germline V gene data show CDR1 as LGHNT and CDR2 as FRNRAP. This CDR3 comprises 14 residues. DNA for the CDR3: TGTGCTAGTGGTTTGACGGCCTTAAATCACGAGCAGTACTTC. Translated, it gives CASGLTALNHEQYF.

The rearrangement joins TRBV20-1 to TRBJ2-2; D is unclear. Trimming pared 0 bases from V and 0 bases from J, leaving 8 bases between. Germline V gene sequence: CDR1 DFQATT, CDR2 SNEGSKA (reference sequence). This CDR3 has 15 residues. The CDR3 loop is CSARDRVTNTGELFF. CDR3 in DNA: TGCAGTGCTAGAGATCGGGTTACGAACACCGGGGAGCTGTTTTTT.

Turning to this clonotype: This clone may be a read error of a much larger clone one base away. The chain joins TRBV29-1 to TRBJ2-1; D tentatively fits TRBD1 or TRBD2 (5 bases each). Trimming left V 4 bases short and J 13 bases short, with 17 bases between. The CDR3 covers 12 residues. CDR1 and CDR2 from the germline V gene are SQVTM and ANQGSEA. DNA of the CDR3: TGCAGCGTTGTAACCGATCTGGGGACCCAGTTCTTC. As protein: CSVVTDLGTQFF.